This T cell receptor beta chain comes out of a study of human T cells and chemical hapten exposure (dated by TCRdb to the early 2020s). Describing the broader study: For sensitization, 2% DPC in acetone was applied to a 2 cm by 2 cm area of upper inner arm skin. Weekly therapeutic DPC doses were additionally applied to the scalp of patients throughout the roughly 26-week study period. Patch testing was done on the upper back using Finn chambers containing 0.01% DPC, and results were scored after 6 days according to International Contact Dermatitis Research Group standards. Most of the patients in the cohort were female, and the cohort covered alopecia areata with under or over 50% scalp involvement, alopecia totalis and alopecia universalis. Libraries were pooled for sequencing, and variation in per-sample TCR yields was attributed mainly to small differences in library volumes within the pool. Peripheral blood TCR repertoire changes were tracked in vivo in alopecia patients during primary and secondary sensitization to the hapten diphenylcyclopropenone (DPC). Blood was sampled from patients pre-sensitization (week 0) and at 2, 6 and about 24 weeks after DPC sensitization. About 27 alopecia patients gave blood for TCR sequencing at one to four time points (pre-sensitization, 2, 6 and 24 weeks). Results and caveats for the whole study, not just this receptor: Significantly more large CDR3 similarity clusters were formed by expanded TCRs than by pre-sensitization or healthy control sets, consistent with antigen-driven responses. Because every patient had alopecia, a presumed autoimmune disease, the patients' immune response might differ from that of healthy individuals. DPC sensitization did not change how many TCRs were above 1 in 1000 frequency, and no evidence was found of alterations in global repertoire structure. After repeated subsampling, the strength of the expansion versus patch-test correlation and the threshold at which it became significant changed. Patch test score correlated positively with the number of PT1 expanded TCRs, reaching significance at thresholds 8, 16 and 32 but not at 4.

This clonotype was picked up many times. Its recognized antigen is unknown. No clone much larger than this one lies a single base away; base qualities are absent. Library prep was done by RACE. Sequenced using a NextSeq 500. During library preparation, unique molecular identifiers were attached to individual cDNA molecules so that TCRs could be counted in a quantitative, reproducible way. Both TCR alpha and TCR beta chains were sequenced from each blood RNA sample. In the original analysis: Samples had a median of roughly 98,000 TCRs, with a range from 23,224 to 690,600. The Decombinator software suite was used to annotate the V, J and CDR3 of the TCR reads. To make PS versus PT1 abundance plots, every sample was subsampled to the same number of TCRs (28,000). Expanded TCRs were defined as absent before sensitization and observed at least eight times at the 2-week time point. TCRdb passed the public sequencing reads through fastp at Q25 and MiXCR, retaining productive beta sequences. Rows merge per CDR3 protein into single entries with the most common DNA and genes. The V and J calls follow TCRdb's processing rather than the paper's. The sample table shows some 150,000 distinct CDR3 sequences, and around 11% are seen once. Clones ranked in the top ten supply under 1.5% of the sample.

Interpreted using the paper, the time point label stands for: patch test 2, 6 weeks after DPC sensitization. The sample's treatment or condition, from its label and the paper: therapeutic diphenylcyclopropenone sensitization with weekly scalp DPC. At each patch-test visit, blood was drawn before the patch test was applied. Eligible patients were aged 18 to 70, diagnosed with alopecia, deemed suitable for DPC therapy, and excluded if pregnant. Total RNA was extracted from unfractionated whole blood that had been collected in Tempus Blood RNA tubes. The TCR originated in a woman in her forties or fifties with alopecia areata. Some clones in this sample may be carry-over from other donors' samples. Material: whole blood, obtained in connection with sensitization to the hapten diphenylcyclopropenone (DPC).

This receptor has the CDR3 CASSLGLDTQYF. The DNA reads TGTGCCAGCAGCCTGGGGCTAGATACGCAGTATTTT. The chain was built from TRBV7-2 and TRBJ2-3; the D gene is possibly TRBD1, with 5 bases matching. Its CDR3 holds 12 amino acids, cysteine through phenylalanine. CDR3 DNA is the only sequence kept; it has 36 bases, read in frame from the first base. CDR1 SGHTA and CDR2 FQGNSA are derived from the germline V gene. V is clipped by 5 bases and J by 5 bases, and the sequence between their germline boundaries is 8 bases long. Here the CDR3 is joined to the reference TRBV7-2 and TRBJ2-3 genes, and the full variable domain is: GAGVSQSPSNKVTEKGKDVELRCDPISGHTALYWYRQSLGQGLEFLIYFQGNSAPDKSGLPSDRFSAERTGGSVSTLTIQRTQQEDSAVYLCASSLGLDTQYFGPGTRLTVL.